This T cell receptor (beta chain) was profiled in a study of T cell responses to AZD1222 COVID-19 vaccine. Study-level results: Donors, mostly white British, included more females; clonal diversity was possibly underestimated. Regions 160-218 and 743-854 held dominance among vaccine-associated CD4 TCRs, which spanned spike. Nearly half of spike-specific TCRs reportedly target variant regions that are unmutated in the B.1.351 and B.1.1.7 variants.

This CDR3 is 19 amino acids long. Trimming took off 6 bases at V and 0 bases at J, with 21 bases between the two ends. The V gene's germline CDR1 is MNHEY and CDR2 SMNVEV (reference sequence). Whether given at about 4 or about 12 weeks, second doses were pooled. Concerning this clone: Its antigen remains unidentified.

Only in-frame clones appear in the TCRdb table, and some are missing; sequencing was by immunoSEQ multiplex PCR. Of 100,000 to 150,000 clones detected, 86% appear once; the ten largest clones hold roughly a sixth. The sample consisted of peripheral blood, taken 28 days after the second AZD1222 dose. The source is an adult who received the AZD1222 COVID-19 vaccine. This chain uses TRBV27 with TRBJ1-6; the D gene is possibly TRBD1 (6 bases). CDR3 in amino acids: CASRDSGGQLLSYNSPLHF. The CDR3 DNA reads as TGTGCCAGCAGAGATTCGGGTGGACAGTTACTCTCCTATAATTCACCCCTCCACTTT.